These T cell receptor beta chains were read from a single sample in a study of cytomegalovirus exposure and HLA in healthy donors. Sequencing used immunoSEQ multiplex PCR; TCRdb keeps in-frame clones, though not all of them. The ten most abundant clones cover 2.1% of a sample with about 48,000 clones. Sample: PBMCs. Every receptor here comes from a middle-aged woman in good health and CMV-seronegative. Each CDR3 is given with its conserved first and last residue. The D gene is left open where the match is weak.

v_call: TRBV19; j_call: TRBJ1-3; d_call: NA; cdr3_nt: TGTGCCAGTAGTACGGGGGATGCTGGAAACACCATATATTTT; cdr3_aa: CASSTGDAGNTIYF
v_call: TRBV10-3; j_call: TRBJ2-5; d_call: NA; cdr3_nt: TGTGCCATCAGTGAACGGACAGATCAAGAGACCCAGTACTTC; cdr3_aa: CAISERTDQETQYF
v_call: TRBV6-4; j_call: TRBJ2-1; d_call: TRBD2; cdr3_nt: TGTGCCAGCAGGGGGACTAGCGGGGGGCTCTACAATGAGCAGTTCTTC; cdr3_aa: CASRGTSGGLYNEQFF
v_call: TRBV19; j_call: TRBJ1-1; d_call: NA; cdr3_nt: TGTGCCAGCTGTGGGGCTAATGAAGCTTTCTTT; cdr3_aa: CASCGANEAFF
v_call: TRBV5-6; j_call: TRBJ1-2; d_call: NA; cdr3_nt: TGTGCCAGCAGCTTGGCTTTACAGGCCCACTATGGCTACACCTTC; cdr3_aa: CASSLALQAHYGYTF
v_call: TRBV5-1; j_call: TRBJ1-6; d_call: NA; cdr3_nt: TGCGCCAGCAGCTTGGAACAGGCGAAAAATTCACCCCTCCACTTT; cdr3_aa: CASSLEQAKNSPLHF
v_call: TRBV4-3; j_call: TRBJ2-1; d_call: NA; cdr3_nt: TGCGCCAGCAGCCAAGATACGGGTCCGGGGAACAATGAGCAGTTCTTC; cdr3_aa: CASSQDTGPGNNEQFF
v_call: TRBV27; j_call: TRBJ1-1; d_call: NA; cdr3_nt: TGTGCCAGCAGTTTAACAGAGGGAAGGAAAGCTTTCTTT; cdr3_aa: CASSLTEGRKAFF
v_call: TRBV5-5; j_call: TRBJ1-1; d_call: TRBD1; cdr3_nt: TGTGCCAGCAGCTCGAGACAGGGTAGGACTGAAGCTTTCTTT; cdr3_aa: CASSSRQGRTEAFF
v_call: TRBV4-3; j_call: TRBJ2-1; d_call: NA; cdr3_nt: TGCGCCAGCAGCCAACCAGGCTCCTACAATGAGCAGTTCTTC; cdr3_aa: CASSQPGSYNEQFF
v_call: TRBV18; j_call: TRBJ1-1; d_call: NA; cdr3_nt: TGTGCCAGCTCCGGGGGGGGAAGTACTGAAGCTTTCTTT; cdr3_aa: CASSGGGSTEAFF
v_call: TRBV19; j_call: TRBJ2-7; d_call: TRBD2; cdr3_nt: TGTGCCAGTAGTAAACTAGCGGGAAAGGTCGAGCAGTACTTC; cdr3_aa: CASSKLAGKVEQYF
v_call: TRBV18; j_call: TRBJ1-2; d_call: TRBD1; cdr3_nt: TGTGCCAGCTCACCACAAGGACAGGGGTTGGGTGGCTACACCTTC; cdr3_aa: CASSPQGQGLGGYTF
v_call: TRBV6-1; j_call: TRBJ2-7; d_call: NA; cdr3_nt: TGTGCCAGCATCCAAGGGACTTATAACTACGAGCAGTACTTC; cdr3_aa: CASIQGTYNYEQYF
v_call: TRBV12-5; j_call: TRBJ1-1; d_call: NA; cdr3_nt: TGTGCTAGTGGTTTGGGCCGGGGCACTGAAGCTTTCTTT; cdr3_aa: CASGLGRGTEAFF
v_call: TRBV18; j_call: TRBJ1-1; d_call: NA; cdr3_nt: TGTGCCAGCTCACCTACTCGGGGGAAGAACACTGAAGCTTTCTTT; cdr3_aa: CASSPTRGKNTEAFF
v_call: TRBV19; j_call: TRBJ2-4; d_call: NA; cdr3_nt: TGTGCCAGTAGTACCTTCGACAGGCGGATAAACATTCAGTACTTC; cdr3_aa: CASSTFDRRINIQYF
v_call: TRBV13; j_call: TRBJ2-7; d_call: NA; cdr3_nt: TGTGCCAGCACCAAACCCGGGGTCCTCGGAGGGGAGCAGTACTTC; cdr3_aa: CASTKPGVLGGEQYF
v_call: TRBV7-9; j_call: TRBJ2-5; d_call: TRBD2; cdr3_nt: TGTGCCAGCAGCCGCGGGGGGGCAGAGACCCAGTACTTC; cdr3_aa: CASSRGGAETQYF
v_call: TRBV29-1; j_call: TRBJ1-4; d_call: NA; cdr3_nt: TGCAGCGCCTTTTCAGACATACCTTATGAAAAACTGTTTTTT; cdr3_aa: CSAFSDIPYEKLFF
v_call: TRBV5-5; j_call: TRBJ1-1; d_call: NA; cdr3_nt: TGTGCCAGCAGCTTGGCCCGACTGAGGAACACTGAAGCTTTCTTT; cdr3_aa: CASSLARLRNTEAFF
v_call: TRBV6-5; j_call: TRBJ2-4; d_call: NA; cdr3_nt: TGTGCCAGCAGTTCGAGGGGGGGCTTCGCCAAAAACATTCAGTACTTC; cdr3_aa: CASSSRGGFAKNIQYF